The 19 T cell receptor beta chains given below trace back to one sample, sequenced in a study of T cells in Graves' hyperthyroidism and ophthalmopathy. The CDR3 regions of TCR beta were amplified from RNA transcripts. Researchers ran a first-round RT-PCR on the TCR CDR3 using the HTBI primer set. TCRdb fed the multiplex PCR reads into MiXCR, producing one record per CDR3 protein. The sample has over 250,000 distinct CDR3 sequences, about an eighth seen once. Sequencing used blood. The receptors come from a woman between 35 and 50 years old with Graves' ophthalmopathy.

This clonotype was counted ten times or more. V usage is TRBV29-1 and J usage is TRBJ2-1, with D hard to call. Trimming cost V 4 bases and J 9 bases, with 7 bases left between them. CDR1 and CDR2 (germline): SQVTM, ANQGSEA. This CDR3 has 10 residues. For the CDR3, the DNA is TGCAGCGTTGGGTTGGGTGAGCAGTTCTTC. Protein: CSVGLGEQFF.

This clonotype was recorded at least ten times. This chain links TRBV28 with TRBJ2-7, with 14 bases identical to TRBD2. Germline loops: CDR1 MDHEN, CDR2 SYDVKM. The CDR3 consists of 16 residues. The V and J ends lost 6 bases and 3 bases, in that order; junction bases with no gene match: 7. CDR3 sequence: CASSPGLAGEVYEQYF. For the CDR3, the DNA is TGTGCCAGCAGCCCGGGACTAGCGGGAGAGGTCTACGAGCAGTACTTC.

The table lists this clonotype with many counts. At one of its ends the junction is not consistent with the germline gene, which may arise from a read error. The J gene is TRBJ2-7, the V gene TRBV7-7; 9 bases match TRBD2. Germline V gene sequence: CDR1 SSHAT, CDR2 FNYEAQ (reference sequence). The CDR3 totals 15 residues. As DNA, the CDR3 is TGTGCTAGCAGCTCCAAAGGACTAGCGCGCTACGAGCAGTACTTC. Protein sequence: CASSSKGLARYEQYF.

This clonotype was counted many times. V and J are TRBV11-2 and TRBJ2-1; 10 nucleotides agree with TRBD2. Per the germline V gene, CDR1 is SGHAT and CDR2 is FQNNGV. The CDR3 runs 16 residues. After removal of 3 bases from V and 4 bases from J, the junction contained 6 bases not matched to a gene. The CDR3 nucleotides are TGTGCCAGCAGCTTGAAGAGCGGGGGGGTTTACAATGAGCAGTTCTTC. Translating it yields CASSLKSGGVYNEQFF.

There are many counts of this clonotype. The chain has TRBV20-1 and TRBJ2-7; 7 bases line up with TRBD1. This CDR3 region has 11 residues. The V segment lost 5 bases and the J segment 3 bases; nucleotides outside the gene matches: 1. Germline V gene lookup returns CDR1 DFQATT and CDR2 SNEGSKA (reference sequence). CDR3 DNA: TGCAGTGCTTCAGGGGGCTACGAGCAGTACTTC. As protein: CSASGGYEQYF.

J is TRBJ1-2 and V is TRBV27; 9 bases agree with TRBD1. CDR1 MNHEY and CDR2 SMNVEV come from the germline V gene (reference sequence). This CDR3 contains 16 residues. V lost 5 bases, J lost 6 bases, and 13 bases stayed unmatched. The CDR3 sequence is CASSHKRQGGLNGYTF. Written as DNA, the CDR3 is TGTGCCAGCAGTCACAAAAGACAGGGGGGTTTGAATGGCTACACCTTC.

The table lists this clonotype with many counts. J is TRBJ2-1 and V is TRBV18; D is unclear. The CDR3 has 11 amino acids. CDR1 KGHSH and CDR2 LQKENI come from the germline V gene. V dropped 6 bases and J dropped 8 bases, with 8 bases sitting between them. The CDR3 reads CASSLGDEQFF. Here the CDR3 DNA reads TGTGCCAGCTCCCTAGGTGATGAGCAGTTCTTC. Full variable domain (rest looked up from reference TRBV18 and TRBJ2-1): NAGVMQNPRHLVRRRGQEARLRCSPMKGHSHVYWYRQLPEEGLKFMVYLQKENIIDESGMPKERFSAEFPKEGPSILRIQQVVRGDSAAYFCASSLGDEQFFGPGTRLTVL.

This clonotype was counted many times. The chain is built from TRBV7-2 and TRBJ2-5; 7 positions match TRBD1. The V segment lost 0 bases and the J segment 5 bases; nucleotides outside the gene matches: 6. The germline gives CDR1 SGHTA, CDR2 FQGNSA. CDR3 length: 15 residues. The CDR3 bases are TGTGCCAGCAGCTTAGCGCTGAGGGGGCACGAGACCCAGTACTTC. Translated, it gives CASSLALRGHETQYF.

This clonotype was seen repeatedly, ten times or more. The chain has TRBV7-6 and TRBJ2-3; the D is unclear. The V and J ends lost 4 bases and 2 bases respectively, with 13 bases between them. The V gene's germline CDR1 is SGHVS and CDR2 FNYEAQ. This CDR3 comprises 15 residues. The chain's CDR3 is CASSSEEMVTDTQYF. The DNA for the CDR3 is TGTGCCAGCAGCTCCGAGGAGATGGTCACAGATACGCAGTATTTT.

This clonotype has at least ten counts. The genes are TRBV2 and TRBJ1-5, with 10 bases lining up with TRBD1. Germline V lookup: CDR1 SNHLY, CDR2 FYNNEI. The ends lost 8 bases at V and 6 bases at J; junction bases unmatched: 7. CDR3 length: 14 amino acids. The CDR3 sequence: CASWTGGRSQPQHF. In DNA form, the CDR3 reads TGTGCCAGCTGGACAGGGGGTCGGAGTCAGCCCCAGCATTTT.

This clonotype has at least ten counts. This rearrangement joins TRBV12-3 or TRBV12-4 to TRBJ1-3, with 10 bases identical to TRBD1. Trimming took 6 bases from V and 5 from J; bases not matched to a gene: 4. The CDR3 length is 14 residues. CDR3 nucleotides: TGTGCCAGCAGCTCGACAGGGGGCCGAAACACCATATATTTT. Its protein is CASSSTGGRNTIYF.

The sample holds many counts of this clonotype. The CDR3, as DNA: TGCAGCGTTGAAAGCGGGAGCTGGGCCGGGGAGCTGTTTTTT. It specifies CSVESGSWAGELFF. The rearrangement uses TRBV29-1 and TRBJ2-2; 8 bases match TRBD2. Trimming took 2 bases from V and 6 from J; bases not matched to a gene: 5. This CDR3 is built from 14 residues. Germline CDR1 is SQVTM and CDR2 is ANQGSEA.

In its sample, this clonotype was seen a few times. The J gene is TRBJ2-5, the V gene TRBV6-1, with TRBD2 identical over 10 bases. The CDR3 has 14 residues. Germline trimming cut 6 bases from V and 5 bases from J; bases unmatched to any gene: 6. Germline loops: CDR1 MNHNS, CDR2 SASEGT. CDR3 DNA: TGTGCCAGCAGAACTAGCGGGAAAGGGGAGACCCAGTACTTC. It encodes CASRTSGKGETQYF.

The CDR3 DNA is TGTGCCAGCACCAGTTACTGGGGGTCTAGCACAGATACGCAGTATTTT. Amino acids: CASTSYWGSSTDTQYF. The gene calls are TRBV7-9 and TRBJ2-3; D might be TRBD1 or TRBD2, each matching 5 bases. This CDR3 has 16 residues. Germline V lookup: CDR1 SEHNR, CDR2 FQNEAQ (reference sequence). Deletions cut 7 bases from V and 0 bases from J, with 17 bases between.

This clonotype has more than one count but fewer than ten. The chain couples TRBV18 to TRBJ1-1, with D unclear. The germline CDR1 and CDR2 sequences are KGHSH and LQKENI. V lost 5 bases and J 4 bases, leaving 14 bases between the germline ends. The CDR3 length is 14 residues. CDR3 region: CASSFGRVSTEAFF. In DNA, the CDR3 is TGTGCCAGCTCATTTGGGAGGGTTAGCACTGAAGCTTTCTTT.

The V call is TRBV10-3, the J call TRBJ1-2, with 7 bases that match TRBD1. V was pared by 7 bases and J by 4 bases, with 3 bases of the junction left unmatched. The CDR3 has 12 residues. The germline CDR1 and CDR2 sequences are ENHRY and SYGVKD. The CDR3 sequence is CAITGDSYGYTF. The CDR3 nucleotides are TGTGCCATCACTGGGGACAGCTATGGCTACACCTTC.

The V and J genes are TRBV11-2 and TRBJ2-1; D is perhaps TRBD2 (6 bases). This CDR3 is built from 14 residues. V was trimmed by 0 bases and J by 10 bases, leaving 13 bases between them. The germline V gene has CDR1 SGHAT and CDR2 FQNNGV. Written as DNA, the CDR3 is TGTGCCAGCAGCTTAGACGCGGGACTGGGGGAGCAGTTCTTC. Encoded protein: CASSLDAGLGEQFF.

This clonotype was counted many times. The CDR3 region is CASRLAGGGTDTQYF. DNA of the CDR3: TGTGCCAGCAGGCTAGCGGGAGGAGGGACAGATACGCAGTATTTT. This sequence joins TRBV2 and TRBJ2-3; 11 bases agree with TRBD2. Unmatched junction bases numbered 5, after V lost 6 bases and J lost 3 bases. Per germline, CDR1 SNHLY and CDR2 FYNNEI. The CDR3 is made up of 15 amino acids.

Ten or more counts support this clonotype. The rearrangement joins TRBV30 to TRBJ1-3, with no clear D. V lost 3 bases and J lost 2, with 8 bases in between. Per germline, CDR1 GTSNPN and CDR2 SVGIG (reference sequence). This CDR3 has 13 amino acids. The CDR3: CAWSFLPGNTIYF. CDR3 nucleotide sequence: TGTGCCTGGAGCTTCCTCCCTGGAAACACCATATATTTT.